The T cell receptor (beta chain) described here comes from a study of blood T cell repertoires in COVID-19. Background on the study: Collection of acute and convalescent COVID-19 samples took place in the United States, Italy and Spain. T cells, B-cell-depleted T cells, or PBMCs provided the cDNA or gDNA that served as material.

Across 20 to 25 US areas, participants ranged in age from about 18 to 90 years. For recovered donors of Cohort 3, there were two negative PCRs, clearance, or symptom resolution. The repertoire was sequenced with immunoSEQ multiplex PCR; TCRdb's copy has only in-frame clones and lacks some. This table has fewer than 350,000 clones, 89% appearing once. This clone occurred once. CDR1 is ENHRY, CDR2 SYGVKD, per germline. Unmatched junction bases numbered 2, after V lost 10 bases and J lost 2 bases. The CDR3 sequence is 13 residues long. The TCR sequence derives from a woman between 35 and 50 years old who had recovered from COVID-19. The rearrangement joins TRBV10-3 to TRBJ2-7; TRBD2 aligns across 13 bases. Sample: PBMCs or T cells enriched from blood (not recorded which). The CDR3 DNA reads TGTGCCACCACTAGCGGGGGGGCCTACGAGCAGTACTTC. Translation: CATTSGGAYEQYF.